These T cell receptor beta chains were read from a single sample in a study of T cell responses to AZD1222 COVID-19 vaccine. This table comes from immunoSEQ multiplex PCR, and its TCRdb copy is limited to in-frame clones, with some not included. The sample records 200,000 or so clones, approximately 94% being singletons. Here the sequenced sample was peripheral blood, taken on day 0 of AZD1222 vaccination. Receptor source: an adult in good health. Both conserved end residues are part of each CDR3. D genes are given only for firm matches.

cdr3_aa: CASSLNFGLADTQYF; cdr3_nt: TGTGCCAGCAGTTTGAATTTCGGACTAGCCGATACGCAGTATTTT; v_call: TRBV27; d_call: TRBD2; j_call: TRBJ2-3
cdr3_aa: CASRPPAGILPLHF; cdr3_nt: TGTGCCAGCAGACCCCCTGCAGGGATCTTACCCCTCCACTTT; v_call: TRBV28; d_call: .; j_call: TRBJ1-6
cdr3_aa: CASSSRWHTIYF; cdr3_nt: TGCGCCAGCAGCTCTAGGTGGCACACCATATATTTT; v_call: TRBV4-1; d_call: .; j_call: TRBJ1-3
cdr3_aa: CASSPPLGPTQETQYF; cdr3_nt: TGTGCCAGCAGTCCCCCCCTAGGACCTACTCAAGAGACCCAGTACTTC; v_call: TRBV28; d_call: .; j_call: TRBJ2-5
cdr3_aa: CASSLNPASSEQFF; cdr3_nt: TGTGCCAGCAGCTTAAATCCGGCGTCGAGTGAGCAGTTCTTC; v_call: TRBV11-2; d_call: .; j_call: TRBJ2-1
cdr3_aa: CASSNRQAARHQPQHF; cdr3_nt: TGTGCCAGTAGTAATCGACAGGCTGCCCGGCATCAGCCCCAGCATTTT; v_call: TRBV19; d_call: .; j_call: TRBJ1-5
cdr3_aa: CASGRQGVISPLHF; cdr3_nt: TGTGCCAGTGGTCGACAGGGGGTGATTTCACCCCTCCACTTT; v_call: TRBV19; d_call: TRBD1; j_call: TRBJ1-6
cdr3_aa: CASSYFPLAGDEQYF; cdr3_nt: TGTGCCAGCAGTTACTTCCCGCTAGCGGGAGACGAGCAGTACTTC; v_call: TRBV6-5; d_call: TRBD2; j_call: TRBJ2-7
cdr3_aa: CATSAFRTSAAKNIQYF; cdr3_nt: TGTGCCACCAGTGCTTTTCGGACTAGCGCCGCCAAAAACATTCAGTACTTC; v_call: TRBV24-1; d_call: TRBD2; j_call: TRBJ2-4
cdr3_aa: CASSGQQGQPQHF; cdr3_nt: TGTGCCAGCAGTGGACAGCAGGGTCAGCCCCAGCATTTT; v_call: TRBV12-3/TRBV12-4; d_call: .; j_call: TRBJ1-5
cdr3_aa: CASSLDGGAENQPQHF; cdr3_nt: TGTGCCAGCAGCTTAGACGGAGGGGCCGAGAATCAGCCCCAGCATTTT; v_call: TRBV7-8; d_call: .; j_call: TRBJ1-5
cdr3_aa: CASSLNGAGLNTEAFF; cdr3_nt: TGTGCCAGCAGCTTAAATGGGGCAGGCCTGAACACTGAAGCTTTCTTT; v_call: TRBV7-3; d_call: .; j_call: TRBJ1-1
cdr3_aa: CASRASDRAYSGYTF; cdr3_nt: TGTGCCAGCAGGGCTTCTGACAGGGCCTACTCTGGCTACACCTTC; v_call: TRBV28; d_call: TRBD1; j_call: TRBJ1-2
cdr3_aa: CASSVADGTMYEQYF; cdr3_nt: TGTGCCAGCAGCGTAGCAGACGGAACTATGTACGAGCAGTACTTC; v_call: TRBV9; d_call: .; j_call: TRBJ2-7
cdr3_aa: CASSRPARISGNTIYF; cdr3_nt: TGCGCCAGCAGTCGTCCGGCCAGGATCTCTGGAAACACCATATATTTT; v_call: TRBV23-1; d_call: .; j_call: TRBJ1-3
cdr3_aa: CASSQDLVGNEQFF; cdr3_nt: TGTGCCAGCAGCCAAGATCTTGTGGGCAATGAGCAGTTCTTC; v_call: TRBV3-1/TRBV3-2; d_call: .; j_call: TRBJ2-1
cdr3_aa: CASSPPGIGGGNYGYTF; cdr3_nt: TGTGCCAGCAGCCCGCCCGGGATAGGGGGTGGGAACTATGGCTACACCTTC; v_call: TRBV5-6; d_call: .; j_call: TRBJ1-2
cdr3_aa: CASRGPNSPLHF; cdr3_nt: TGTGCCAGTCGGGGCCCTAATTCACCCCTCCACTTT; v_call: TRBV19; d_call: .; j_call: TRBJ1-6
cdr3_aa: CASSPDTGELFF; cdr3_nt: TGTGCCAGCAGCCCTGACACCGGGGAGCTGTTTTTT; v_call: TRBV7-9; d_call: .; j_call: TRBJ2-2
cdr3_aa: CASSAQGSGELFF; cdr3_nt: TGTGCCAGCAGCGCTCAGGGTTCCGGGGAGCTGTTTTTT; v_call: TRBV9; d_call: .; j_call: TRBJ2-2
cdr3_aa: CASHQPGTSSYNEQFF; cdr3_nt: TGTGCCAGCCACCAACCCGGGACTAGCTCCTACAATGAGCAGTTCTTC; v_call: TRBV28; d_call: TRBD2; j_call: TRBJ2-1
cdr3_aa: CASSYGQGYGYTF; cdr3_nt: TGTGCCAGCAGCTACGGACAGGGTTATGGCTACACCTTC; v_call: TRBV7-3; d_call: TRBD1; j_call: TRBJ1-2
cdr3_aa: CASSPRQDQETQYF; cdr3_nt: TGTGCCAGCTCACCAAGACAGGACCAAGAGACCCAGTACTTC; v_call: TRBV18; d_call: .; j_call: TRBJ2-5
cdr3_aa: CSVEATGFGELFF; cdr3_nt: TGCAGCGTTGAAGCCACAGGGTTCGGGGAGCTGTTTTTT; v_call: TRBV29-1; d_call: .; j_call: TRBJ2-2
cdr3_aa: CASSLASALTDTQYF; cdr3_nt: TGTGCCAGCAGCTTAGCGAGCGCGCTCACAGATACGCAGTATTTT; v_call: TRBV11-1; d_call: .; j_call: TRBJ2-3
cdr3_aa: CASLWIAGASDTQYF; cdr3_nt: TGTGCCAGCTTGTGGATAGCGGGAGCCTCCGATACGCAGTATTTT; v_call: TRBV6-5; d_call: TRBD2; j_call: TRBJ2-3
cdr3_aa: CASGTGTGSGNTIYF; cdr3_nt: TGTGCCAGCGGTACCGGGACAGGCTCTGGAAACACCATATATTTT; v_call: TRBV2; d_call: TRBD1; j_call: TRBJ1-3
cdr3_aa: CASSQGPGNTIYF; cdr3_nt: TGTGCCAGCAGCCAAGGTCCTGGAAACACCATATATTTT; v_call: TRBV3-1/TRBV3-2; d_call: .; j_call: TRBJ1-3
cdr3_aa: CASSLVRQMNTEAFF; cdr3_nt: TGTGCCAGCAGCTTAGTACGGCAGATGAACACTGAAGCTTTCTTT; v_call: TRBV5-5; d_call: .; j_call: TRBJ1-1
cdr3_aa: CASSQGLYNEQFF; cdr3_nt: TGCGCCAGCAGCCAAGGTCTCTACAATGAGCAGTTCTTC; v_call: TRBV4-1; d_call: .; j_call: TRBJ2-1
cdr3_aa: CASSTTGTSGSADTQYF; cdr3_nt: TGTGCCAGCAGTACCACCGGGACTAGCGGGAGCGCAGATACGCAGTATTTT; v_call: TRBV5-5; d_call: TRBD2; j_call: TRBJ2-3
cdr3_aa: CASGETGNRPQHF; cdr3_nt: TGTGCCAGCGGCGAGACAGGGAATAGGCCCCAGCATTTT; v_call: TRBV7-6; d_call: TRBD1; j_call: TRBJ1-5
cdr3_aa: CASSDSSIRGTEAFF; cdr3_nt: TGTGCCAGCAGTGACTCGAGTATCCGGGGTACTGAAGCTTTCTTT; v_call: TRBV6-4; d_call: .; j_call: TRBJ1-1
cdr3_aa: CATSDFLTANTGELFF; cdr3_nt: TGTGCCACCAGTGATTTTCTGACGGCGAACACCGGGGAGCTGTTTTTT; v_call: TRBV24-1; d_call: .; j_call: TRBJ2-2